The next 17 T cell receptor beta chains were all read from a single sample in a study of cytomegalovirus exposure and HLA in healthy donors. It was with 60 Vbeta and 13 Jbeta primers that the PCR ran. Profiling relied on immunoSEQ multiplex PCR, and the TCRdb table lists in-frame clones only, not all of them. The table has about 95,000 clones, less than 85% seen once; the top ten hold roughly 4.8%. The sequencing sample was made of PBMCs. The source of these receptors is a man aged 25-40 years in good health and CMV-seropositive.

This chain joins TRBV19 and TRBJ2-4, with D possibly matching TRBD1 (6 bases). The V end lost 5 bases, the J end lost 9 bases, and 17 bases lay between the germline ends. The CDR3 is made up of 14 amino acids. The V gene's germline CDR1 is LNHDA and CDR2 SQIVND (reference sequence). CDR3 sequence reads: CASSPPGQEAIQYF. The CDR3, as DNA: TGTGCCAGTAGTCCTCCGGGACAAGAGGCCATTCAGTACTTC.

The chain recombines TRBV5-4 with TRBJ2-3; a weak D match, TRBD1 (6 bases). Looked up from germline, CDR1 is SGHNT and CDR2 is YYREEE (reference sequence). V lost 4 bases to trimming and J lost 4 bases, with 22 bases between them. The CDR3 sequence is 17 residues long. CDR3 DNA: TGTGCCAGCAGCCGGGCAACCAGGACAGCCCCTCCAGATACGCAGTATTTT. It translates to CASSRATRTAPPDTQYF.

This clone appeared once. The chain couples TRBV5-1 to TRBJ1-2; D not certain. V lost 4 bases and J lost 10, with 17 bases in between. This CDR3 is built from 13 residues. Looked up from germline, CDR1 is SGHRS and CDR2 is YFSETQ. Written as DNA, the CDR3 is TGCGCCAGCAGCCGAGACCGTATAGGAGACTACACCTTC. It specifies CASSRDRIGDYTF.

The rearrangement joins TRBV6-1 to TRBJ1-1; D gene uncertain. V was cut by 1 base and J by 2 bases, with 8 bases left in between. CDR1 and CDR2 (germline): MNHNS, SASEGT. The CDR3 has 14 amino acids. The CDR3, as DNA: TGTGCCAGCAGTGAAGTAAACAGCAACACTGAAGCTTTCTTT. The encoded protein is CASSEVNSNTEAFF.

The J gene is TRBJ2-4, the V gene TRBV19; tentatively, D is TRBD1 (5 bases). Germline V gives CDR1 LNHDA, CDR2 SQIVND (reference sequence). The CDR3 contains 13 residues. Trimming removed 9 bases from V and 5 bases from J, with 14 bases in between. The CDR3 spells CASTTQGQNIQYF. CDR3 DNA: TGTGCCAGCACCACTCAGGGCCAAAACATTCAGTACTTC.

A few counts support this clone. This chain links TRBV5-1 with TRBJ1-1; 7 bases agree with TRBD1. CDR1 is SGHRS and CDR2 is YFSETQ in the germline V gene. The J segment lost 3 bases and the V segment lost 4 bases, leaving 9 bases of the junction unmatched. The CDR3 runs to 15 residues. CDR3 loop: CASSPRGIGYTEAFF. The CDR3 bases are TGCGCCAGCAGCCCCAGGGGGATAGGGTACACTGAAGCTTTCTTT. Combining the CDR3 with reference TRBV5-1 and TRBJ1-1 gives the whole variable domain KAGVTQTPRYLIKTRGQQVTLSCSPISGHRSVSWYQQTPGQGLQFLFEYFSETQRNKGNFPGRFSGRQFSNSRSEMNVSTLELGDSALYLCASSPRGIGYTEAFFGQGTRLTVV.

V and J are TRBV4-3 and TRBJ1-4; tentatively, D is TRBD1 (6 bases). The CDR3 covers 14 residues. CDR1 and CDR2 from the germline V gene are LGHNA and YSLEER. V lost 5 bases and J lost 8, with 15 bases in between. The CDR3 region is CASSDSGVEEKLFF. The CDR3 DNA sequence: TGCGCCAGCAGCGATTCAGGGGTGGAGGAAAAACTGTTTTTT.

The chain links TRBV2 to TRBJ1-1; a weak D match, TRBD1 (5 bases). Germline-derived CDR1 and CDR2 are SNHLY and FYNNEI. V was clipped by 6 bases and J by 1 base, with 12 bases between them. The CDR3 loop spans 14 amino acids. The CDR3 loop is CASRRTGQNTEAFF. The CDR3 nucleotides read TGTGCCAGCAGACGCACCGGACAGAACACTGAAGCTTTCTTT.

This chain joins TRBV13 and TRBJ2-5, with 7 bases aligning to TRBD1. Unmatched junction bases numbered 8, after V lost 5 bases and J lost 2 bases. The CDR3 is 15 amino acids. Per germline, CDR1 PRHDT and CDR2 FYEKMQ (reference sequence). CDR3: CASSQPGQPQETQYF. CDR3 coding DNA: TGTGCCAGCAGCCAACCGGGACAGCCACAAGAGACCCAGTACTTC.

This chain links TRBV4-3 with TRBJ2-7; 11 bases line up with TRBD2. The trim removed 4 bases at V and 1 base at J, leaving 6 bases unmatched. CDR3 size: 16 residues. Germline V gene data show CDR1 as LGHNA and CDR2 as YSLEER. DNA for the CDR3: TGCGCCAGCAGCCCCGCGGGACTAGCGGAATCCTACGAGCAGTACTTC. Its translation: CASSPAGLAESYEQYF.

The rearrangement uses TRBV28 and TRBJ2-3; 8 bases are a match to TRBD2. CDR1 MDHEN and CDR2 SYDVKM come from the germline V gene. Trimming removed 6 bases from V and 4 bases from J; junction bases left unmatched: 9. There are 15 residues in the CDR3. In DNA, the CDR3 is TGTGCCAGCAGCTCCCTGGGACTAGGCCCAGATACGCAGTATTTT. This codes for CASSSLGLGPDTQYF. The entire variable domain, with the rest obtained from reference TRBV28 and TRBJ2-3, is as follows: DVKVTQSSRYLVKRTGEKVFLECVQDMDHENMFWYRQDPGLGLRLIYFSYDVKMKEKGDIPEGYSVSREKKERFSLILESASTNQTSMYLCASSSLGLGPDTQYFGPGTRLTVL.

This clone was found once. CDR3 sequence: CATRDSRSTEAFF. CDR3 sequence (DNA): TGTGCCACCCGGGACAGCCGCTCCACTGAAGCTTTCTTT. The chain employs TRBV6-4 and TRBJ1-1, with 7 bases that match TRBD1. With 10 bases clipped from V and 4 bases from J, the junction kept 9 bases outside the gene matches. CDR1 and CDR2 from the germline V gene are MRHNA and SNTAGT. The CDR3 length is 13 residues.

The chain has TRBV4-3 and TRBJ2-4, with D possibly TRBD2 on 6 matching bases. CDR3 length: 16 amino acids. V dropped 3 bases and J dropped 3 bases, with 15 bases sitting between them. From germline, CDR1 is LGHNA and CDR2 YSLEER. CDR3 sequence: CASSQAGLHDKNIQYF. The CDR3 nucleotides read TGCGCCAGCAGCCAGGCGGGACTCCACGACAAAAACATTCAGTACTTC.

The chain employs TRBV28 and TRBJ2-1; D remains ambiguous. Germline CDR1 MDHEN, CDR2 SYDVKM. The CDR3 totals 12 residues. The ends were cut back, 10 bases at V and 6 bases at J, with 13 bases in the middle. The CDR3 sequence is CATLSEPNEQFF. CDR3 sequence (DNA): TGTGCCACCTTATCTGAGCCCAATGAGCAGTTCTTC.

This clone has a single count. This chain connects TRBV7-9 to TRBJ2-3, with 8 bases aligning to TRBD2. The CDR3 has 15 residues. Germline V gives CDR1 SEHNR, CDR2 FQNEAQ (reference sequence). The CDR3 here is CVLGGGTFSPDTQYF. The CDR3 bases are TGTGTCCTCGGGGGGGGGACTTTCTCACCGGATACGCAGTATTTT. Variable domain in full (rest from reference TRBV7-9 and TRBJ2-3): DTGVSQNPRHKITKRGQNVTFRCDPISEHNRLYWYRQTLGQGPEFLTYFQNEAQLEKSRLLSDRFSAERPKGSFSTLEIQRTEQGDSAMYLCVLGGGTFSPDTQYFGPGTRLTVL.

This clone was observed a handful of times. The CDR3 spells CASSLVPGEGTGYTF. The CDR3 DNA is TGTGCCAGCAGCTTGGTACCGGGGGAGGGGACTGGCTACACCTTC. The genes are TRBV5-6 and TRBJ1-2; weak D call: TRBD1 (5 bases). Trimming removed 0 bases from V and 7 bases from J, with 16 bases in between. This CDR3 comprises 15 residues. CDR1 and CDR2 (germline): SGHDT, YYEEEE.

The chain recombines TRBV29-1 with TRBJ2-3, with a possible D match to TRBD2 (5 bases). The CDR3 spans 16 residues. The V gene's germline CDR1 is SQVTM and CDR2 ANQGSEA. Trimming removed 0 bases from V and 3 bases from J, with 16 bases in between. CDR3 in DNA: TGCAGCGTTGAAGATCTTCACGGGGTCGGGACAGATACGCAGTATTTT. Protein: CSVEDLHGVGTDTQYF.